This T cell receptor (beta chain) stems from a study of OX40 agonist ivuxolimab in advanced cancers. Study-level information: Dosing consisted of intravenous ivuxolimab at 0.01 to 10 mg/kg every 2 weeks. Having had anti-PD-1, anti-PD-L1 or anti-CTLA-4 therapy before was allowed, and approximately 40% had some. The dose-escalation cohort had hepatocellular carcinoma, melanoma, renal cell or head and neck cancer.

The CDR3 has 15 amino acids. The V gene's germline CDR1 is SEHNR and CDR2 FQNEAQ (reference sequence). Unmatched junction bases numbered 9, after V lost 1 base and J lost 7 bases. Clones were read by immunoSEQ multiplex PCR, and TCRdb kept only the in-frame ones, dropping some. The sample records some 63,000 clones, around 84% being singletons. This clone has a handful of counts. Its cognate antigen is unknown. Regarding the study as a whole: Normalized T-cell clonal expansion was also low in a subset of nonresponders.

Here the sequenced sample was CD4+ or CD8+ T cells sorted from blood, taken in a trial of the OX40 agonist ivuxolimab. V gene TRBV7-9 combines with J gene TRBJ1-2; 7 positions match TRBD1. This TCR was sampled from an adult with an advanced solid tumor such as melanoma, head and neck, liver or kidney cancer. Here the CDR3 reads CASSLGGQIVGGYTF. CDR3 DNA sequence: TGTGCCAGCAGCTTAGGGGGACAGATTGTCGGTGGCTACACCTTC.